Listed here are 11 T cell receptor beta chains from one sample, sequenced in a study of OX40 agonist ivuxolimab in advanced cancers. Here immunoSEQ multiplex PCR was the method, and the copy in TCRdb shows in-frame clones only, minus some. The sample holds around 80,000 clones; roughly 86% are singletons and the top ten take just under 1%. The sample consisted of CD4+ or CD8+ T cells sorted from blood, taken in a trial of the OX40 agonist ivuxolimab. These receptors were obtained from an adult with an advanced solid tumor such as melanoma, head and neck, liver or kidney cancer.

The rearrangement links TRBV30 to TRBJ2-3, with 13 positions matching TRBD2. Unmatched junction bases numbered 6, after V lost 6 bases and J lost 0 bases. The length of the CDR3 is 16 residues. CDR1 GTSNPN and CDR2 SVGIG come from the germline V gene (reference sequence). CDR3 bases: TGTGCCTGCGCACCGGGACTAGCGGGGAGCACAGATACGCAGTATTTT. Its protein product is CACAPGLAGSTDTQYF. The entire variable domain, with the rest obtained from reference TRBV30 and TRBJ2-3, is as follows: SQTIHQWPATLVQPVGSPLSLECTVEGTSNPNLYWYRQAAGRGLQLLFYSVGIGQISSEVPQNLSASRPQDRQFILSSKKLLLSDSGFYLCACAPGLAGSTDTQYFGPGTRLTVL.

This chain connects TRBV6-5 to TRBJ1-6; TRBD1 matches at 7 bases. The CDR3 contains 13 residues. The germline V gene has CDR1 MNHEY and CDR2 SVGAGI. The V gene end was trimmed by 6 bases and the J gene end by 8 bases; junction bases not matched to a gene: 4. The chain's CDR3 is CASSQDRDSPLHF. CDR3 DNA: TGTGCCAGCAGCCAAGACAGGGATTCACCCCTCCACTTT.

CDR3 coding DNA: TGTGCCAGCAGCTCAGTGGCGGGTCTACCCTCCTACGAGCAGTACTTC. The encoded protein is CASSSVAGLPSYEQYF. This rearrangement joins TRBV7-6 to TRBJ2-7; maybe TRBD2 (5 bases). This CDR3 contains 16 residues. The germline CDR1 and CDR2 sequences are SGHVS and FNYEAQ. Trimming removed 4 bases at V and 0 bases at J, with 16 bases between.

CDR3 amino acids: CASSLYGSSGGTDTQYF. As DNA, the CDR3 is TGTGCCAGCAGCTTATACGGTTCTAGCGGGGGGACAGATACGCAGTATTTT. The chain recombines TRBV7-9 with TRBJ2-3; 11 bases are a match to TRBD2. Germline V gene sequence: CDR1 SEHNR, CDR2 FQNEAQ (reference sequence). The CDR3 is made up of 17 amino acids. Trimming at V came to 2 bases and at J to 3 bases, leaving 7 bases not matched to a gene.

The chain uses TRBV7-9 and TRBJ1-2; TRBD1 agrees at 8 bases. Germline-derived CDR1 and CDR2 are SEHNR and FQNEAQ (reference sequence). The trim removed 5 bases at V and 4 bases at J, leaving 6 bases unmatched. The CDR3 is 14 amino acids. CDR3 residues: CASSQGAGTYGYTF. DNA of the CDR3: TGTGCCAGCAGCCAGGGGGCAGGGACCTATGGCTACACCTTC.

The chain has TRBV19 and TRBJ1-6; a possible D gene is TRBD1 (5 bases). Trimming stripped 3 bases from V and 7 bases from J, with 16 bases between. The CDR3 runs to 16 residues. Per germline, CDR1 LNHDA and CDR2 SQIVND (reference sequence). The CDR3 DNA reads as TGTGCCAGTAGTATTGGGGGTTGGGGAGTCAATTCACCCCTCCACTTT. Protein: CASSIGGWGVNSPLHF.

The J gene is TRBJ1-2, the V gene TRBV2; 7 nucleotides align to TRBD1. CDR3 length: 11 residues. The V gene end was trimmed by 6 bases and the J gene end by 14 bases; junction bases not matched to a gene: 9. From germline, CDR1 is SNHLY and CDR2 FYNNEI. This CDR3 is CASSKGTVQTF. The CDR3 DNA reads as TGTGCCAGCAGCAAGGGGACAGTCCAGACCTTC. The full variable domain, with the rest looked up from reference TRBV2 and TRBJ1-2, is EPEVTQTPSHQVTQMGQEVILRCVPISNHLYFYWYRQILGQKVEFLVSFYNNEISEKSEIFDDQFSVERPDGSNFTLKIRSTKLEDSAMYFCASSKGTVQTFGSGTRLTVV.

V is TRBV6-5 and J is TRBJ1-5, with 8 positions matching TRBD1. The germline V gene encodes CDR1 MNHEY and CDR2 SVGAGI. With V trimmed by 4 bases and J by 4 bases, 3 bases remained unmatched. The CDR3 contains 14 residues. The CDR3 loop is CASSFGQGNQPQHF. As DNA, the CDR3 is TGTGCCAGCAGTTTCGGACAGGGTAATCAGCCCCAGCATTTT.

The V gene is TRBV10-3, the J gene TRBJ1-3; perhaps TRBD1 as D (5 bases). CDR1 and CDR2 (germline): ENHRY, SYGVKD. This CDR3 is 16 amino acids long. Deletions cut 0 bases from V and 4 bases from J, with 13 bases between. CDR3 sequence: CAISESMAREGNTIYF. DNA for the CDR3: TGTGCCATCAGTGAGTCGATGGCCAGGGAAGGAAACACCATATATTTT.

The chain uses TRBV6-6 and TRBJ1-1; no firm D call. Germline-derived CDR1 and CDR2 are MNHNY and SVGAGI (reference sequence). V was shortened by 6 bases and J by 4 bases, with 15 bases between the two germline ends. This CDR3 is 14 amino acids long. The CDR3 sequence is CASRRAFGGTEAFF. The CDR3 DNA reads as TGTGCCAGCAGAAGGGCCTTTGGAGGCACTGAAGCTTTCTTT.

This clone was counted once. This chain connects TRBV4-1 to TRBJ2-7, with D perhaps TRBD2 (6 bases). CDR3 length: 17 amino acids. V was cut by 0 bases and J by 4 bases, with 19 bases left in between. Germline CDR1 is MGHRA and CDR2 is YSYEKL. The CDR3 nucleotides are TGCGCCAGCAGCCAAGATCGGCTCCGGGACTCCAAGTACGAGCAGTACTTC. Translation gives CASSQDRLRDSKYEQYF.